The TCR beta chain described here comes from a study of low-dose radiotherapy and immunotherapy resistance in tumors. Study overall: Every two weeks patients got nivolumab 240 mg flat dose, plus ipilimumab 1 mg/kg every six weeks, intravenously. Aspirin was administered orally at 300 mg daily for four cycles, commencing on cycle 1 day 1.

Germline loops: CDR1 SGHTA, CDR2 FQGNSA. V was clipped by 1 base and J by 10 bases; unmatched bases: 10. The CDR3 length is 15 residues. A constant-region primer paired with the V-primer adapter amplified TCRs over roughly 18 PCR cycles. TCRdb independently ran MiXCR on the reads; one entry per CDR3 protein. Counted here are roughly 50,000 distinct CDR3 sequences, around 35% occurring once; the ten biggest clones make up roughly 8%. This clonotype was counted at least ten times. Described time point: after trial treatment. The treatment here: LDRT plus nivolumab, ipilimumab, low-dose cyclophosphamide and aspirin (RACIN trial). Donors were administered nivolumab, ipilimumab, aspirin and low-dose cyclophosphamide, together with low-dose radiotherapy.

This rearrangement joins TRBV7-2 to TRBJ2-1, with 7 positions matching TRBD2. The clonotype comes from a male donor with rectosigmoid adenocarcinoma. The specimen comprised PBMCs, sampled after low-dose radiotherapy plus immunotherapy. The CDR3 DNA follows: TGTGCCAGCAGCTTAGATGGCGGCGGGAGAAACGAGCAGTTCTTC. It is translated as CASSLDGGGRNEQFF.